The sequence of this T cell receptor (beta chain) was determined in a study of Ad26.COV2.S vaccination and SARS-CoV-2 variants. Looking at the study overall: Intramuscularly, Ad26.COV2.S was given either once or twice, 56 days apart.

The CDR3 spans 16 residues. V gave up 3 bases and J gave up 3 bases, with 19 bases separating them. Germline V gives CDR1 SGHTS, CDR2 YDEGEE. Stated treatment: around 19 received Ad26.COV2.S at low or high dose, single or two shots; about 5 received placebo; per-sample allocation not given. Material that was analyzed had been drawn on day 63 after the first vaccine or placebo injection. Built on an Ad26 vector, the vaccine expressed Wuhan-strain SARS-CoV-2 spike. Method: immunoSEQ multiplex PCR; TCRdb's copy keeps in-frame clones and lacks some. The data hold more than 250,000 clones, with more than 75% observed a single time.

The TCR originated in a person aged 18-65 years who received the Ad26.COV2.S COVID-19 vaccine or a placebo. This specimen was peripheral blood, taken in a trial of Ad26.COV2.S vaccine versus placebo. The rearrangement uses TRBV5-8 and TRBJ2-7; no definite D call. CDR3 DNA: TGTGCCAGCAGCTACTCCGGAACCGTCGCGTACTACGAGCAGTACTTC. It specifies CASSYSGTVAYYEQYF.